These 10 T cell receptor beta chains originate from one sample sequenced in a study of a mutant IDH1 vaccine in newly diagnosed glioma. These receptors lack a known antigen. Produced via immunoSEQ multiplex PCR; TCRdb's table is partial and in-frame only. The table has fewer than 75,000 clones, about four fifths seen once. Time point reported: week 11, during vaccination. Each vaccine dose was 300 ug of mutant IDH1 20-mer peptide, with topical imiquimod. Here the sequenced sample was PBMCs, taken from a glioma patient whose treatment included an IDH1 peptide vaccine. These receptors were collected from a woman between 45 and 60 years old with glioma.

The chain is built from TRBV18 and TRBJ1-4; D is possibly TRBD1 (5 bases). Germline CDR1 is KGHSH and CDR2 is LQKENI. Trimming stripped 6 bases from V and 2 bases from J, with 10 bases between. The CDR3 extends over 14 amino acids. CDR3 amino acids: CASSRGVTNEKLFF. In DNA, the CDR3 is TGTGCCAGCTCCCGAGGGGTGACTAATGAAAAACTGTTTTTT.

The rearrangement links TRBV5-1 to TRBJ2-7; D gene unclear. V lost 0 bases and J lost 2, with 9 bases in between. The CDR3 covers 14 residues. Germline assignment: CDR1 SGHRS and CDR2 YFSETQ. CDR3 amino acids: CASSLESLAYEQYF. The DNA for the CDR3 is TGCGCCAGCAGCTTGGAATCGCTGGCCTACGAGCAGTACTTC.

The V call is TRBV27, the J call TRBJ1-5; D is perhaps TRBD1 (6 bases). CDR3 length equals 15 residues. V was shortened by 3 bases and J by 1 base, with 10 bases between the two germline ends. The V gene's germline CDR1 is MNHEY and CDR2 SMNVEV (reference sequence). CDR3 DNA: TGTGCCAGCAGTTTCCAGGGGACGAGCAATCAGCCCCAGCATTTT. Protein sequence: CASSFQGTSNQPQHF.

The genes are TRBV6-5 and TRBJ1-5, with D possibly TRBD1 on 5 matching bases. V was clipped by 6 bases and J by 7 bases, with 13 bases between them. Germline V lookup: CDR1 MNHEY, CDR2 SVGAGI. The CDR3 length is 13 residues. The CDR3 region has the DNA TGTGCCAGCAGGGCGGGGCGGCTCCAGCCCCAGCATTTT. This sequence encodes CASRAGRLQPQHF.

This chain uses TRBV6-5 with TRBJ1-2; D is uncertain. Germline lookup yields CDR1 MNHEY and CDR2 SVGAGI. V lost 0 bases and J lost 5, with 10 bases in between. The CDR3 is 14 amino acids. The DNA for the CDR3 is TGTGCCAGCAGTTACTCCGCAGCTTTGTATGGCTACACCTTC. It codes for CASSYSAALYGYTF.

The CDR3 nucleotides read TGTGCCAGCAGCGTAGCCCAGGGGCTCTCTGGAAACACCATATATTTT. It specifies CASSVAQGLSGNTIYF. This chain connects TRBV9 to TRBJ1-3; perhaps TRBD1 as D (6 bases). The CDR3 runs 16 residues. Germline CDR1 reads SGDLS; CDR2 reads YYNGEE. Trimming left V 0 bases short and J 0 bases short, with 10 bases between.

This clone was detected a few times. The chain uses TRBV7-8 and TRBJ2-7; D unclear. V gave up 2 bases and J gave up 5 bases, with 19 bases separating them. Germline CDR1 is SGHVS and CDR2 is FQNEAQ. The length of the CDR3 is 16 residues. CDR3 amino acids: CASSLYVSSHGHEQYF. For the CDR3, the DNA is TGTGCCAGCAGCTTATACGTATCTTCCCACGGCCACGAGCAGTACTTC.

The genes are TRBV2 and TRBJ1-4, with D possibly matching TRBD1 (5 bases). V dropped 8 bases and J dropped 3 bases, with 13 bases sitting between them. Looked up from germline, CDR1 is SNHLY and CDR2 is FYNNEI. This CDR3 region has 14 residues. The CDR3 loop reads CASARGAANEKLFF. DNA of the CDR3: TGTGCCAGCGCGAGGGGCGCAGCTAATGAAAAACTGTTTTTT.

The genes are TRBV15 and TRBJ2-3; weak D call: TRBD1 (6 bases). The CDR3 consists of 15 residues. CDR1 LNHNV and CDR2 YYDKDF come from the germline V gene (reference sequence). Trimming took 2 bases from V and 5 from J, leaving 14 bases between them. DNA for the CDR3: TGTGCCACCAGCAGATGGGTAAAAGGGGGAGATACGCAGTATTTT. This translates into CATSRWVKGGDTQYF. The full variable domain, with the rest looked up from reference TRBV15 and TRBJ2-3, is DAMVIQNPRYQVTQFGKPVTLSCSQTLNHNVMYWYQQKSSQAPKLLFHYYDKDFNNEADTPDNFQSRRPNTSFCFLDIRSPGLGDTAMYLCATSRWVKGGDTQYFGPGTRLTVL.

V usage is TRBV6-1 and J usage is TRBJ2-1; D gene unclear. The germline CDR1 and CDR2 sequences are MNHNS and SASEGT. V was trimmed by 1 base and J by 2 bases, leaving 12 bases between them. This CDR3 has 16 residues. CDR3 loop: CASSEEAAVAYNEQFF. The CDR3 DNA sequence: TGTGCCAGCAGTGAAGAGGCAGCCGTAGCCTACAATGAGCAGTTCTTC.